The 27 T cell receptor beta chains reported below all come from one sample, sequenced in a study of blood T cells in healthy people across ages. PCR was performed a second time for about 6 to 12 cycles using a sample-barcoded 5' primer and a J-beta primer mix. One entry per CDR3 protein results from TCRdb running MiXCR on the 5' RACE reads. Counted here are over a million distinct CDR3 sequences, less than 45% occurring once; the ten biggest clones make up approximately 4%. The sequencing sample was made of blood. Receptor source: a young woman in good health.

This clonotype was counted between two and nine times. The chain couples TRBV7-9 to TRBJ1-5; TRBD1 matches at 10 bases. Trimming at V came to 5 bases and at J to 5 bases, leaving 6 bases not matched to a gene. The CDR3 length is 15 residues. Germline lookup yields CDR1 SEHNR and CDR2 FQNEAQ (reference sequence). The CDR3 DNA sequence: TGTGCCAGCAGCGGACAGGGGGTAAAGGATCAGCCCCAGCATTTT. Its translation is CASSGQGVKDQPQHF.

About this clonotype itself: Its ends do not fully match the called genes, so a read error is possible. This chain connects TRBV5-4 to TRBJ2-3; 11 bases line up with TRBD1. This CDR3 comprises 15 residues. Germline lookup yields CDR1 SGHNT and CDR2 YYREEE (reference sequence). CDR3 nucleotides: TGTGCCAGCGGCTTGGGGACAGGGGGTGGGGATACGCAGTATTTT. Amino acids: CASGLGTGGGDTQYF.

This sequence joins TRBV7-2 and TRBJ2-1, with 9 bases matching TRBD2. CDR1 and CDR2 (germline): SGHTA, FQGNSA. The V gene end was trimmed by 4 bases and the J gene end by 6 bases; junction bases not matched to a gene: 7. The CDR3 length is 15 residues. The CDR3 here is CASSSRTSASNEQFF. CDR3 DNA: TGTGCCAGCAGCTCTCGGACTAGCGCGAGCAATGAGCAGTTCTTC.

J is TRBJ1-5 and V is TRBV6-6, with TRBD1 matching 7 bases. CDR1 is MNHNY, CDR2 SVGAGI, per germline (reference sequence). The trim removed 6 bases at V and 5 bases at J, leaving 10 bases unmatched. The CDR3 is 15 residues long. In DNA form, the CDR3 reads TGTGCCAGCAGCAAGCCCGGGACAGTGGATCAGCCCCAGCATTTT. Translating gives CASSKPGTVDQPQHF.

The V gene is TRBV20-1, the J gene TRBJ2-6; D is unresolved. Trimming removed 1 base from V and 4 bases from J, with 11 bases in between. CDR1 and CDR2 (germline): DFQATT, SNEGSKA (reference sequence). This CDR3 contains 15 residues. CDR3 loop: CSARVPFSGANVLTF. CDR3 nucleotides: TGCAGTGCTAGAGTCCCCTTCTCAGGGGCCAACGTCCTGACTTTC.

This chain uses TRBV30 with TRBJ1-1; 8 nucleotides match TRBD1. Germline V CDR1 and CDR2: GTSNPN, SVGIG (reference sequence). The V segment lost 2 bases and the J segment 1 base; nucleotides outside the gene matches: 6. The length of the CDR3 is 15 residues. The CDR3 bases are TGTGCCTGGAGTCTAGACAGGGGTTGGAACACTGAAGCTTTCTTT. Protein product: CAWSLDRGWNTEAFF.

The chain recombines TRBV6-1 with TRBJ2-6; TRBD1 agrees at 7 bases. V shed 5 bases, J shed 2 bases, and the junction held 15 bases outside the gene matches. The CDR3 consists of 19 residues. Looked up from germline, CDR1 is MNHNS and CDR2 is SASEGT. In nucleotides, the CDR3 is TGTGCCAGCAGTAGACCCACGGGACAGCTAAACCCTGGGGCCAACGTCCTGACTTTC. This translates into CASSRPTGQLNPGANVLTF.

V gene TRBV20-1 combines with J gene TRBJ1-6; 7 bases align to TRBD1. The CDR3 totals 14 residues. The trim removed 3 bases at V and 9 bases at J, leaving 8 bases unmatched. The germline CDR1 and CDR2 sequences are DFQATT and SNEGSKA (reference sequence). This chain's CDR3 is CSASFHRGSSPLHF. The CDR3 nucleotides read TGCAGTGCTAGTTTCCACAGGGGAAGTTCACCCCTCCACTTT.

This chain joins TRBV21-1 and TRBJ2-7; TRBD2 reflects the table's D call only, with no check against the DNA. TRBV21-1 is flagged as a pseudogene. This CDR3 is 14 amino acids long. The DNA of the CDR3 is TGTGCCAGCAGCAACAGGACTCACTCCTACGAGCAGTACTTC. It encodes CASSNRTHSYEQYF.

V gene TRBV29-1 combines with J gene TRBJ1-1; D perhaps matches TRBD1 (6 bases). V was cut by 3 bases and J by 1 base, with 12 bases left in between. CDR1 is SQVTM, CDR2 ANQGSEA, per germline. CDR3 size: 14 residues. This CDR3 is CSVDLPTGNTEAFF. For the CDR3, the DNA is TGCAGCGTTGATTTGCCGACAGGGAACACTGAAGCTTTCTTT.

This chain uses TRBV11-2 with TRBJ2-3; no definite D call. Germline V gives CDR1 SGHAT, CDR2 FQNNGV. V was cut by 2 bases and J by 7 bases, with 16 bases left in between. The CDR3 totals 15 residues. The CDR3 spells CASSLSNQRGYTQYF. In DNA form, the CDR3 reads TGTGCCAGCAGCTTATCTAATCAGCGAGGATATACGCAGTATTTT. Drawing the rest from reference TRBV11-2 and TRBJ2-3, the complete variable domain is EAGVAQSPRYKIIEKRQSVAFWCNPISGHATLYWYQQILGQGPKLLIQFQNNGVVDDSQLPKDRFSAERLKGVDSTLKIQPAKLEDSAVYLCASSLSNQRGYTQYFGPGTRLTVL.

There are many counts of this clonotype. This sequence joins TRBV12-3 or TRBV12-4 and TRBJ2-1, with unresolved D. Trimming removed 5 bases at V and 8 bases at J, with 7 bases between. The CDR3 covers 11 residues. The CDR3 region has the DNA TGTGCCAGCAGTACGGGCTATGAGCAGTTCTTC. This translates into CASSTGYEQFF.

CDR3 DNA sequence: TGTGCCAGCAGTGACCTGGCGGGAGAGGCAGATACGCAGTATTTT. Residues: CASSDLAGEADTQYF. The chain links TRBV6-4 to TRBJ2-3; TRBD2 agrees at 7 bases. V shed 2 bases and J 4 bases; nucleotides not matched to a gene: 6. The CDR3 has 15 residues. Germline V gene lookup returns CDR1 MRHNA and CDR2 SNTAGT.

The CDR3: CASSFSRRPDTQYF. Written as DNA, the CDR3 is TGTGCCAGCAGTTTCTCTCGGAGGCCAGATACGCAGTATTTT. V is TRBV12-3 or TRBV12-4 and J is TRBJ2-3, with a tentative D call TRBD2 (5 bases). This CDR3 has 14 residues. The V end lost 3 bases, the J end lost 4 bases, and 11 bases lay between the germline ends.

The chain employs TRBV24-1 and TRBJ2-3; 11 nucleotides line up with TRBD1. The junction had 6 bases not matched to a gene; V was cut back by 4 bases and J by 4 bases. There are 16 residues in the CDR3. Germline CDR1 KGHDR, CDR2 SFDVKD. CDR3 in amino acids: CATSDPGQGVADTQYF. The CDR3 coding sequence is TGTGCCACCAGTGACCCGGGACAGGGGGTTGCAGATACGCAGTATTTT.

The chain carries TRBV11-2 and TRBJ1-5; D gene ambiguous. With 6 bases removed from V and 7 bases from J, the gap between germline ends came to 10 bases. The CDR3 is 12 amino acids. Germline V gives CDR1 SGHAT, CDR2 FQNNGV. Here the CDR3 DNA reads TGTGCCAGCAGTACCGCGGGACAGCCCCAGCATTTT. Protein product: CASSTAGQPQHF. The full variable domain, its missing parts supplied by reference TRBV11-2 and TRBJ1-5, is EAGVAQSPRYKIIEKRQSVAFWCNPISGHATLYWYQQILGQGPKLLIQFQNNGVVDDSQLPKDRFSAERLKGVDSTLKIQPAKLEDSAVYLCASSTAGQPQHFGDGTRLSIL.

The DNA of the CDR3 is TGTGCCAGCAGTTACGCCGGACGGCTAGCGGATTACTACGAGCAGTACTTC. This encodes CASSYAGRLADYYEQYF. The chain recombines TRBV6-2 or TRBV6-3 with TRBJ2-7; 7 bases line up with TRBD2. The CDR3 contains 17 residues. The trim removed 2 bases at V and 3 bases at J, leaving 13 bases unmatched. Germline-derived CDR1 and CDR2 are MNHEY and SVGEGT.

The chain couples TRBV7-2 to TRBJ2-5; possible D gene TRBD2, 5 bases. The germline V and J ends were trimmed by 5 bases and 5 bases, with 12 bases remaining between them. The V gene's germline CDR1 is SGHTA and CDR2 FQGNSA. The CDR3 has 13 residues. The CDR3 sequence is CASSVGLGETQYF. The CDR3 DNA reads TGTGCCAGCAGCGTCGGACTCGGGGAGACCCAGTACTTC.

This clonotype was observed at least ten times. The chain couples TRBV7-2 to TRBJ2-7; no definite D call. The length of the CDR3 is 13 residues. The germline CDR1 and CDR2 sequences are SGHTA and FQGNSA. With 4 bases removed from V and 3 bases from J, the gap between germline ends came to 10 bases. CDR3 sequence reads: CASSYPPYYEQYF. The CDR3 coding sequence is TGTGCCAGCAGCTACCCCCCTTACTACGAGCAGTACTTC.

The chain couples TRBV28 to TRBJ2-7; D unclear. The CDR3 spans 14 residues. CDR1 and CDR2 from the germline V gene are MDHEN and SYDVKM. Trimming removed 3 bases from V and 4 bases from J, with 13 bases in between. CDR3: CASSFPRLSYEQYF. The CDR3 coding sequence is TGTGCCAGCAGTTTCCCAAGGCTGTCATACGAGCAGTACTTC. The entire variable domain, with the rest obtained from reference TRBV28 and TRBJ2-7, is as follows: DVKVTQSSRYLVKRTGEKVFLECVQDMDHENMFWYRQDPGLGLRLIYFSYDVKMKEKGDIPEGYSVSREKKERFSLILESASTNQTSMYLCASSFPRLSYEQYFGPGTRLTVT.

V is TRBV7-6 and J is TRBJ2-1; the D gene is possibly TRBD2 (5 bases). V lost 1 base, J lost 5 bases, and 15 bases lay in between. The CDR3 runs to 16 residues. The V gene's germline CDR1 is SGHVS and CDR2 FNYEAQ. CDR3 in amino acids: CASSLGPGYGDNEQFF. CDR3 nucleotides: TGTGCCAGCAGCTTAGGGCCTGGATACGGGGACAATGAGCAGTTCTTC. The full variable domain, completed using reference TRBV7-6 and TRBJ2-1, is GAGVSQSPRYKVTKRGQDVALRCDPISGHVSLYWYRQALGQGPEFLTYFNYEAQQDKSGLPNDRFSAERPEGSISTLTIQRTEQRDSAMYRCASSLGPGYGDNEQFFGPGTRLTVL.

This clonotype has just a few counts. V is TRBV7-9 and J is TRBJ2-4, with D possibly TRBD1 on 5 matching bases. CDR1 is SEHNR, CDR2 FQNEAQ, per germline (reference sequence). The CDR3 covers 12 residues. Between the trimmed V and J ends, which lost 5 bases and 10 bases, there was a span of 12 bases. The CDR3 nucleotides read TGTGCCAGCAGCGGGGCCAACTATATTCAGTACTTC. Protein product: CASSGANYIQYF.

As for this clonotype: A much larger clone sits a single nucleotide away, making a read error possible. The genes are TRBV27 and TRBJ1-1, with a weak D call TRBD1 (6 bases). Trimming took 2 bases from V and 1 from J, leaving 11 bases between them. The CDR3 is made up of 15 amino acids. From germline, CDR1 is MNHEY and CDR2 SMNVEV (reference sequence). CDR3 nucleotides: TGTGCCAGCAGTTTAAGGGCAGGGGAGAACACTGAAGCTTTCTTT. Its protein is CASSLRAGENTEAFF.

The rearrangement joins TRBV12-3 or TRBV12-4 to TRBJ2-1; 14 bases line up with TRBD2. V shed 1 base and J 7 bases; nucleotides not matched to a gene: 9. There are 18 residues in the CDR3. The CDR3 coding sequence is TGTGCCAGCAGTTTAGATTCACCCGGGACTAGCGGGAGAAATGAGCAGTTCTTC. It translates to CASSLDSPGTSGRNEQFF.

The genes are TRBV20-1 and TRBJ2-1; 7 bases agree with TRBD2. With V trimmed by 0 bases and J by 0 bases, 8 bases remained unmatched. The CDR3 has 17 amino acids. CDR1 is DFQATT and CDR2 is SNEGSKA in the germline V gene (reference sequence). CDR3 bases: TGCAGTGCTAGAGATCGCTCCCTAGCGGTCTCCTACAATGAGCAGTTCTTC. It is translated as CSARDRSLAVSYNEQFF.

This clonotype was seen more than once but under ten times. The CDR3 region has the DNA TGTGCCAGCAGTCCGGCGGCGGGAGGTGCAGATACGCAGTATTTT. Translating gives CASSPAAGGADTQYF. The genes are TRBV12-3 or TRBV12-4 and TRBJ2-3; 8 bases are a match to TRBD2. The V and J ends lost 5 bases and 4 bases, in that order; junction bases with no gene match: 8. The CDR3 sequence is 15 residues long.

The rearrangement uses TRBV28 and TRBJ2-5; TRBD2 matches 11 bases. The J call may be faulty, since TRBJ2-7 better matches the DNA end. This CDR3 is 13 amino acids long. The germline CDR1 and CDR2 sequences are MDHEN and SYDVKM. This CDR3 is CAIQLAGGPEQYF. The CDR3 coding sequence is TGTGCCATTCAATTAGCGGGAGGGCCCGAGCAGTACTTC.